Included here is one T cell receptor (beta chain) sequence, with context. The antigen this receptor binds is unknown. Qualities for individual bases were not recorded, and no much larger clone is one base off. This sample was taken from a study of blood T cell repertoires in COVID-19 (dated by TCRdb to 2018 to 2021). Study-level background: Samples from collaborators originated in the United States, Italy and Spain and spanned both the acute and convalescent phases of COVID-19. The prospective study material was composed of cDNA or gDNA derived from T cells, B-cell-depleted T cells, or PBMCs. Subjects who had been exposed to COVID-19, were actively infected with it, or had recovered from it provided the deeply sampled blood TCRbeta repertoires that made up the dataset. The repertoires were released in a freely available public database intended as a resource for research on the immune response to SARS-CoV-2. Samples came from the ongoing ImmuneRACE study (first 160 participants) plus 1,254 subjects from 6 global collaborators. The sample metadata nearly always contained a de-identified subject ID, COVID-19 status, age in years and sex. Where available, HLA class I and class II types were obtained from metadata supplied by the sample provider rather than from assay-based typing. What the work shows at the level of the full study, not this receptor alone: The amount of clinical and demographic metadata varied by source and participant and was provided uncurated.

The immunoSEQ Assay, a bias-controlled multiplex PCR, was used to amplify TCRbeta CDR3 regions from genomic DNA. As for the original processing: Within the assay, amplification of reference gene primers was used to estimate how many nucleated cells each sample contained. To quantify the absolute abundance of each unique TCRbeta CDR3 rearrangement, sequence reads were collapsed and filtered. For each sample, productive Simpson clonality was calculated as the square root of Simpson's diversity index over productive rearrangements. TCRdb obtained this table from immuneACCESS and retained in-frame rearrangements with V and J assigned. These tables miss some clones; where compared with another copy, unresolved V genes account for less than half of the shortfall, and the remainder is unexplained. V, J and clone size are those of that table, while D and trimming were read from the DNA. The sample table records tens of thousands of clones; over 75% of these occur just once. The ten most abundant clones make up approximately 15% of the sample.

After removal of 4 bases from V and 8 bases from J, the junction retains 12 bases not matched to a gene. The CDR3 has 17 amino acids, counting the end cysteine and phenylalanine. The retained sequence is limited to the CDR3, 51 bases, with the frame set at the first base. Via the germline V gene (reference sequence), CDR1 is LGHDT and CDR2 YNNKEL. The collaborating institutions used their own protocols to collect whole blood in K2EDTA tubes. For TCRbeta analysis, collaborators shipped samples as frozen whole blood, isolated PBMCs, or DNA extracted from either of those sample types. The V and J genes are TRBV3-1 (or the pseudogene TRBV3-2) and TRBJ1-6, with TRBD1 matching 9 junction bases. Sequenced material: peripheral blood. The source is a human donor in a cohort sampled during active COVID-19. The donor label of this sample is uncertain. The nucleotide sequence is given as TGTGCCAGCAGCCTAAACTTCCCGGACAGGGGTGATTCACCCCTCCACTTT. It encodes CASSLNFPDRGDSPLHF.